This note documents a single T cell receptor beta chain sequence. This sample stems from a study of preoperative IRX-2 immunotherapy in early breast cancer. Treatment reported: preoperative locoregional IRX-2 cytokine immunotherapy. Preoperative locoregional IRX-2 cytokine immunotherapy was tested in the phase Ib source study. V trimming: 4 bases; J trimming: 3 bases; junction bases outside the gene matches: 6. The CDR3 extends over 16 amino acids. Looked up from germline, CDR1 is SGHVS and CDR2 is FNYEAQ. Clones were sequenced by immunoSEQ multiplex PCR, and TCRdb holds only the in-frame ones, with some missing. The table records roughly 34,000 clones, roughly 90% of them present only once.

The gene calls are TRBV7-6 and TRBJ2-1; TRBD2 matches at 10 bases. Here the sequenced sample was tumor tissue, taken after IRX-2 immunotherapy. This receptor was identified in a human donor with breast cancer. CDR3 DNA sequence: TGTGCCAGCAGCTCCTTAGCGGGGGGCCGCTACAATGAGCAGTTCTTC. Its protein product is CASSSLAGGRYNEQFF.